The 10 T cell receptor beta chains in this list originate from one sample, sequenced in a study of blood T cell repertoires in COVID-19. Here immunoSEQ multiplex PCR was the method, and the copy in TCRdb shows in-frame clones only, minus some. Of around 100,000 clones detected, roughly 90% appear once; the ten largest clones hold 5% to 6.5%. The source material was peripheral blood. The receptors stem from a human donor in a cohort sampled during active COVID-19.

A single count supports this clone. The J gene is TRBJ2-7, the V gene TRBV3-1 (or the pseudogene TRBV3-2); TRBD2 matches at 8 bases. Germline CDR1 is LGHDT and CDR2 is YNNKEL (reference sequence). V lost 5 bases to trimming and J lost 2 bases; unmatched junction nucleotides: 2. The CDR3 covers 13 residues. CDR3 DNA: TGTGCCAGCAGCGGCGGGAGGACCTACGAGCAGTACTTC. As protein: CASSGGRTYEQYF.

The chain combines TRBV5-1 with TRBJ2-1; D remains unclear. V dropped 0 bases and J dropped 0 bases, with 4 bases sitting between them. Germline V gives CDR1 SGHRS, CDR2 YFSETQ. This CDR3 spans 14 amino acids. The CDR3 region has the DNA TGCGCCAGCAGCTTGGAGAGCTCCTACAATGAGCAGTTCTTC. Translating gives CASSLESSYNEQFF.

CDR3 nucleotide sequence: TGCGCCAGCAGCCGAATTGGGGGCCAGCCCCAGCATTTT. It translates to CASSRIGGQPQHF. This chain joins TRBV4-3 and TRBJ1-5, with a weak D call TRBD1 (6 bases). Germline V CDR1 and CDR2: LGHNA, YSLEER. This CDR3 spans 13 amino acids. Trimming took off 4 bases at V and 7 bases at J, with 11 bases between the two ends.

The chain is built from TRBV6-5 and TRBJ2-1, with D unclear. V was shortened by 2 bases and J by 0 bases, with 8 bases between the two germline ends. Germline assignment: CDR1 MNHEY and CDR2 SVGAGI. The CDR3 is 15 residues long. CDR3 DNA sequence: TGTGCCAGCAGTTACGATCGGAGCTCCTACAATGAGCAGTTCTTC. This gives the protein CASSYDRSSYNEQFF.

The chain combines TRBV19 with TRBJ1-1, with a tentative D call TRBD1 (5 bases). In germline, CDR1 is LNHDA, CDR2 SQIVND (reference sequence). This CDR3 has 15 residues. Trimming shortened V by 0 bases and J by 0 bases, and 8 bases separated the two germline ends. The CDR3 spells CASSIDHRMNTEAFF. CDR3 sequence (DNA): TGTGCCAGTAGTATAGATCACAGGATGAACACTGAAGCTTTCTTT.

V usage is TRBV6-5 and J usage is TRBJ2-7, with TRBD2 identical over 15 bases. Germline lookup yields CDR1 MNHEY and CDR2 SVGAGI. With 10 bases clipped from V and 2 bases from J, the junction kept 3 bases outside the gene matches. The CDR3 sequence is 14 residues long. As DNA, the CDR3 is TGTGCCACGGGACTAGCGGGAGGTACCTACGAGCAGTACTTC. It translates to CATGLAGGTYEQYF.

This chain links TRBV9 with TRBJ2-1, with D possibly TRBD2 on 6 matching bases. Trimming removed 4 bases from V and 2 bases from J, with 13 bases in between. The CDR3 extends over 15 amino acids. Germline CDR1 SGDLS, CDR2 YYNGEE. CDR3 in DNA: TGTGCCAGCAGCCCACGGGACTTCCCCTACAATGAGCAGTTCTTC. This gives the protein CASSPRDFPYNEQFF.

The sample holds one count of this clone. V usage is TRBV27 and J usage is TRBJ1-5; 7 bases map to TRBD1. Germline V gives CDR1 MNHEY, CDR2 SMNVEV (reference sequence). The V gene end was trimmed by 6 bases and the J gene end by 0 bases; junction bases not matched to a gene: 11. The CDR3 is 17 amino acids. The CDR3 coding sequence is TGTGCCAGCAGCAACAGACAGGGCTCCTATAGCAATCAGCCCCAGCATTTT. Translated: CASSNRQGSYSNQPQHF.

This sequence joins TRBV5-4 and TRBJ2-1; TRBD2 aligns across 11 bases. V shed 4 bases, J shed 7 bases, and the junction held 4 bases outside the gene matches. CDR1 is SGHNT, CDR2 YYREEE, per germline (reference sequence). This CDR3 is built from 14 residues. The chain's CDR3 is CASSVAGGPNEQFF. CDR3 coding DNA: TGTGCCAGCAGCGTAGCGGGGGGGCCTAATGAGCAGTTCTTC.

V gene TRBV7-2 combines with J gene TRBJ1-2; tentatively, D is TRBD1 (6 bases). The CDR3 has 14 amino acids. The germline V gene has CDR1 SGHTA and CDR2 FQGNSA. V lost 5 bases, J lost 4 bases, and 14 bases lay in between. CDR3 sequence (DNA): TGTGCCAGCAGCCCCGGTACAGGGTTCTATGGCTACACCTTC. This gives the protein CASSPGTGFYGYTF.